This T cell receptor beta chain came from a study of T cells after yellow fever vaccination. Study-wide results and limits: Relatively few clonotypes were ones that appeared in both CD4 and CD8 compartments.

MiXCR was run by TCRdb on the 5' RACE reads, yielding one entry per CDR3 protein. This sample yields some 150,000 distinct CDR3 sequences, of which less than 8.5% are seen a single time; approximately 0.61% belongs to the top ten. To note about this clonotype: Its antigen is not known.

The sample here was CD4+ T cells sorted from PBMCs, taken 10 days after the yellow fever booster vaccination. The source of this sequence is a man aged 25-40 years who received the YFV17D yellow fever vaccine.

Written as DNA, the CDR3 is TGTGCCAGCAGTTTGCCTCAAGGGGGAGGCACTGAAGCTTTCTTT. This gives the protein CASSLPQGGGTEAFF. The gene calls are TRBV12-3 or TRBV12-4 and TRBJ1-1; TRBD1 might be the D (6 bases). The CDR3 spans 15 residues. The germline V and J ends were trimmed by 3 bases and 4 bases, with 15 bases remaining between them.